This TCR beta chain derives from a study of CD8+CD57+ T cells in acquired aplastic anemia. Study at large: The study obtained an average of about 3.2 ug of DNA from sorted CD4+ and CD8+ cells.

Investigators profiled TCR beta VDJ and CDR3 from genomic DNA template. TCRdb independently ran MiXCR on the reads; one entry per CDR3 protein. The data contain 300,000 or so distinct CDR3 sequences, about three fifths of them singletons. Regarding the study as a whole: Found in both controls and patients were almost 30 CD8+ CDR3 sequences. In CD8+ cells, Simpson's diversity showed no significant difference between patients and controls.

This CDR3 spans 15 amino acids. V shed 2 bases, J shed 1 base, and the junction held 0 bases outside the gene matches. Germline CDR1 and CDR2: MRHNA and SNTAGT. Points on this clonotype: Its antigen remains unknown.

Patients chosen for sequencing had shown CD8+CD57+ cell expansion by flow cytometry. The blood sampling took place in patients who had so far received no therapy. Sequenced sample: sorted CD4+, CD8+, or CD8+CD57+ T cells (not recorded which) from PBMCs. This chain connects TRBV6-4 to TRBJ2-3, with 10 positions matching TRBD1. The clonotype was recovered from a human donor with aplastic anemia. The CDR3 is CASSDGTGGTDTQYF. The CDR3 DNA is TGTGCCAGCAGTGACGGGACAGGGGGCACAGATACGCAGTATTTT.